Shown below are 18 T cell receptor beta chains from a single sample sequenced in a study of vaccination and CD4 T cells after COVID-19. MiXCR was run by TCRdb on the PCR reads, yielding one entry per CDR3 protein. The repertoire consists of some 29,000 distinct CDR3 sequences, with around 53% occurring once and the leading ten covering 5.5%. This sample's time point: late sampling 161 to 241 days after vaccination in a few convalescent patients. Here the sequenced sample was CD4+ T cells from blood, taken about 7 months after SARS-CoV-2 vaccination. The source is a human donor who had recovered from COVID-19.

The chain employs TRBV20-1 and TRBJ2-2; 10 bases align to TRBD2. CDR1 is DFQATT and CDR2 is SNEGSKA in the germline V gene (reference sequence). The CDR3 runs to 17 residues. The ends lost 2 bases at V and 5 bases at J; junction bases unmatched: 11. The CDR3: CSARNPRAGGQTGELFF. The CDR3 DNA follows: TGCAGTGCTAGAAACCCCCGAGCGGGAGGGCAGACCGGGGAGCTGTTTTTT.

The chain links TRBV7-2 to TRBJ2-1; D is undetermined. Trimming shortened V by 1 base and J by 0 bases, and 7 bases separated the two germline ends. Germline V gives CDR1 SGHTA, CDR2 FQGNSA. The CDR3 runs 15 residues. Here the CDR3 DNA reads TGTGCCAGCAGCTTAGAAGCCGCCTCCTACAATGAGCAGTTCTTC. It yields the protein CASSLEAASYNEQFF.

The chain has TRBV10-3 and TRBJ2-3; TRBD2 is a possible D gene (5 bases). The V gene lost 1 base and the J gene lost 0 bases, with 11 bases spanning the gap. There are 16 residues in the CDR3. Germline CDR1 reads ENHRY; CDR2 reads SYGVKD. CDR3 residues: CAISELWERSTDTQYF. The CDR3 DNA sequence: TGTGCCATCAGTGAGTTGTGGGAGAGGAGCACAGATACGCAGTATTTT.

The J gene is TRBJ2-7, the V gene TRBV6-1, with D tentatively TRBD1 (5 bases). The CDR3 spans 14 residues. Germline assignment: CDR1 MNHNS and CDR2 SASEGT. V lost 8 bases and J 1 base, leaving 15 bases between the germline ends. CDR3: CASVPPGRSYEQYF. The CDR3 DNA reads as TGTGCCAGCGTCCCTCCAGGGCGATCCTACGAGCAGTACTTC.

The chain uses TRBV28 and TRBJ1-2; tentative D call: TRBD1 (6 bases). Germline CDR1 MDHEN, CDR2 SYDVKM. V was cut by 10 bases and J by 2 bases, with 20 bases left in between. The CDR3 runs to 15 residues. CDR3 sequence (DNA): TGTGCCACCGGGGGCAGGGGCCCTGGAAACTATGGCTACACCTTC. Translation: CATGGRGPGNYGYTF.

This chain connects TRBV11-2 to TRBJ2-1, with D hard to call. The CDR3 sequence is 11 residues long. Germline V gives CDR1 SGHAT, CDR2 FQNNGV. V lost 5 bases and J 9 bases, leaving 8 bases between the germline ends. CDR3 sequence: CASSQGSEQFF. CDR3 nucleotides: TGTGCCAGCAGCCAAGGTAGTGAGCAGTTCTTC.

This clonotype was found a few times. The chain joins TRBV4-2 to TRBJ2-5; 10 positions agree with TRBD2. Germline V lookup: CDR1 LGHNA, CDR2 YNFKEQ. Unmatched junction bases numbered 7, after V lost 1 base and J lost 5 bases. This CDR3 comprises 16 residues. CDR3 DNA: TGTGCCAGCAGCCAAGGGACTAGCGGAGGGGGGGAGACCCAGTACTTC. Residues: CASSQGTSGGGETQYF.

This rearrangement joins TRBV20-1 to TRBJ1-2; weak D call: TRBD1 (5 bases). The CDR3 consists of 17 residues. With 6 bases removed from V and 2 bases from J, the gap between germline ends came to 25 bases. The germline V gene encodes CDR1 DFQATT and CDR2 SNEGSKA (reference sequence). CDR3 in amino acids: CSAHPGPGPLGNYGYTF. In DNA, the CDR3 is TGCAGTGCCCACCCTGGGCCGGGGCCGCTCGGCAACTATGGCTACACCTTC.

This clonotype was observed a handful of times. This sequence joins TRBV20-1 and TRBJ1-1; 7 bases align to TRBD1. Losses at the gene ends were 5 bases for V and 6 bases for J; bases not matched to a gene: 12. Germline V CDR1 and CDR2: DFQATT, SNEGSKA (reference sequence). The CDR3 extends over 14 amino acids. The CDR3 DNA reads TGCAGTGCTGGAGGACAGGTCGTTGGCGCTGAAGCTTTCTTT. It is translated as CSAGGQVVGAEAFF.

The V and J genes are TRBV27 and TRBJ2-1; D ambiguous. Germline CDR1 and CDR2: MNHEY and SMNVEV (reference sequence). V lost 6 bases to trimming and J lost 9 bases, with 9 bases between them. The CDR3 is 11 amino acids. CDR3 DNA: TGTGCCAGCAGCCAAGGTCCTGAGCAGTTCTTC. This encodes CASSQGPEQFF.

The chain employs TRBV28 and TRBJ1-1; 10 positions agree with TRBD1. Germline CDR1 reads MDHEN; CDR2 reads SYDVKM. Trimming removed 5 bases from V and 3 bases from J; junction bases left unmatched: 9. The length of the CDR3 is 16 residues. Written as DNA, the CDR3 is TGTGCCAGCAGTGGACTCCCCGGGACAGGGGACACTGAAGCTTTCTTT. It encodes CASSGLPGTGDTEAFF.

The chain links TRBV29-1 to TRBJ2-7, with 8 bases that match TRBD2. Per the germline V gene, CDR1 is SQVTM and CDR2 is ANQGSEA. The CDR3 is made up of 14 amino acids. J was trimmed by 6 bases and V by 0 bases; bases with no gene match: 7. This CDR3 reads CSVEDRAGETEQYF. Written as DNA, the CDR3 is TGCAGCGTTGAAGATCGAGCGGGGGAGACCGAGCAGTACTTC.

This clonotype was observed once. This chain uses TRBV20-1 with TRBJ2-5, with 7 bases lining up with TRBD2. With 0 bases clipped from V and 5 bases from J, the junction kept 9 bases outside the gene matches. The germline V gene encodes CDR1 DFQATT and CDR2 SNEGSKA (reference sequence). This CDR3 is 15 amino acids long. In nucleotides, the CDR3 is TGCAGTGCTAGAGATCCCGCGGGAGCGGAGGAGACCCAGTACTTC. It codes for CSARDPAGAEETQYF.

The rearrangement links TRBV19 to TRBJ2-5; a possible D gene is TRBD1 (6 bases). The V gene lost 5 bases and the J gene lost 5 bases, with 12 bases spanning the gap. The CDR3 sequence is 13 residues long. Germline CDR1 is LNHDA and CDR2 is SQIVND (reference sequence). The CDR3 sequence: CASSRTGPETQYF. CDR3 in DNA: TGTGCCAGTAGTCGAACAGGGCCTGAGACCCAGTACTTC.

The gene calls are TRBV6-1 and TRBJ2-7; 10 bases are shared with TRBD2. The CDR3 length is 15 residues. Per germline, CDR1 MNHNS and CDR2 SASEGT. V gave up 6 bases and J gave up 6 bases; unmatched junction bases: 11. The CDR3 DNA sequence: TGTGCCAGCAGACCGCAGCGGGAGGGCCAGGGCGAGCAGTACTTC. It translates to CASRPQREGQGEQYF.

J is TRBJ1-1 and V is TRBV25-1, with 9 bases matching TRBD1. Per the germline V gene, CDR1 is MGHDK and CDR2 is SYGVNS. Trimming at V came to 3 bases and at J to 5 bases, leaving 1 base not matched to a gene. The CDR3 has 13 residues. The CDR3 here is CASSDGQGTEAFF. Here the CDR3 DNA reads TGTGCCAGCAGTGATGGACAGGGGACTGAAGCTTTCTTT.

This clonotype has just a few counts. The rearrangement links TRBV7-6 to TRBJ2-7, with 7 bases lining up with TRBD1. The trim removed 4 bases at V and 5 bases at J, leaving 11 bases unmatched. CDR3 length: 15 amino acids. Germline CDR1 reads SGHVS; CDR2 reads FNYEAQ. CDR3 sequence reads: CASSSGTASSDEQYF. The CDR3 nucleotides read TGTGCCAGCAGCTCCGGGACAGCCTCTTCAGACGAGCAGTACTTC.

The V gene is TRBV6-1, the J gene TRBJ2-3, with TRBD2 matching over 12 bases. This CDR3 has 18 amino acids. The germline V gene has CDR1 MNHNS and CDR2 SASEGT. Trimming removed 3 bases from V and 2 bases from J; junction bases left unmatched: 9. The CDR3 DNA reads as TGTGCCAGCAGTGAGGGTGCGACTAGCGGGGGATTCACAGATACGCAGTATTTT. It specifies CASSEGATSGGFTDTQYF.